This T cell receptor beta chain derives from a study of T cells in localized non-small cell lung cancer. Produced via immunoSEQ multiplex PCR; TCRdb's table is partial and in-frame only. This sample carries 9,500 to 15,000 clones, around 82% of them seen once, and the ten largest clones take around 20%. The V and J ends lost 4 bases and 2 bases respectively, with 10 bases between them. Germline values: CDR1 SGHNT, CDR2 YYREEE (reference sequence). The CDR3 runs 13 residues. Source: peripheral blood, taken before any cancer treatment. This chain joins TRBV5-4 and TRBJ2-7; no reliable D call. The receptor's source is an older male donor with stage I lung adenocarcinoma. The DNA of the CDR3 is TGTGCCAGCAGCCGGCCTCCCACCTACGAGCAGTACTTC. Its translation is CASSRPPTYEQYF.